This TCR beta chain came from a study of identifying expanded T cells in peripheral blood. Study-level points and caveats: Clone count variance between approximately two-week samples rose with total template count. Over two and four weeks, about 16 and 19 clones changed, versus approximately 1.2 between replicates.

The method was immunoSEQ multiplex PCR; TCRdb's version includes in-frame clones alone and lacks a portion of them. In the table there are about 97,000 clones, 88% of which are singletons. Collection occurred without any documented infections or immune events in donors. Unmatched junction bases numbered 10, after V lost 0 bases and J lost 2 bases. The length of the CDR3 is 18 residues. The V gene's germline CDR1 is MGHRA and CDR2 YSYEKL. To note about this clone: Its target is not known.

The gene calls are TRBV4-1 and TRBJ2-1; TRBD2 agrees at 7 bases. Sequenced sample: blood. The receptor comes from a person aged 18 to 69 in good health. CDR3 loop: CASSQEIGGAGTYNEQFF. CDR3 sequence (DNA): TGCGCCAGCAGCCAAGAAATTGGGGGAGCGGGAACCTACAATGAGCAGTTCTTC.